Listed here are 29 T cell receptor beta chains from one sample, sequenced in a study of shared clonotypes between healthy human individuals. Produced via immunoSEQ multiplex PCR; TCRdb's table is partial and in-frame only. The data contain 2 million to 2.5 million clones, about 92% of them singletons. Sequenced material: naive CD4+ T cells from PBMCs. Subset: CD45RA+ positively selected. These receptors came from a man younger than 35 in good health. Some clones in this sample may be carry-over from other donors' samples.

The V gene is TRBV18, the J gene TRBJ2-3, with D unclear. The length of the CDR3 is 13 residues. Per germline, CDR1 KGHSH and CDR2 LQKENI. V was shortened by 1 base and J by 6 bases, with 8 bases between the two germline ends. The CDR3 sequence is CASSPQGLDTQYF. CDR3 DNA sequence: TGTGCCAGCTCACCACAGGGTCTGGATACGCAGTATTTT.

In this sample, this clone turned up a few times. The CDR3 here is CASSGTGVTEAFF. The CDR3, as DNA: TGTGCCAGCAGTGGTACAGGGGTTACTGAAGCTTTCTTT. The V and J genes are TRBV25-1 and TRBJ1-1; 7 nucleotides line up with TRBD1. V lost 4 bases to trimming and J lost 5 bases; unmatched junction nucleotides: 4. Germline lookup yields CDR1 MGHDK and CDR2 SYGVNS. The CDR3 spans 13 residues. The complete variable domain, with remaining parts taken from reference TRBV25-1 and TRBJ1-1, reads EADIYQTPRYLVIGTGKKITLECSQTMGHDKMYWYQQDPGMELHLIHYSYGVNSTEKGDLSSESTVSRIRTEHFPLTLESARPSHTSQYLCASSGTGVTEAFFGQGTRLTVV.

The rearrangement joins TRBV6-5 to TRBJ2-1; the match to TRBD2 covers 7 bases. The germline V gene encodes CDR1 MNHEY and CDR2 SVGAGI. This CDR3 has 15 amino acids. V trimming: 2 bases; J trimming: 4 bases; junction bases outside the gene matches: 5. For the CDR3, the DNA is TGTGCCAGCAGTTACGGGCTAGCGGAATACAATGAGCAGTTCTTC. Translated: CASSYGLAEYNEQFF.

The V gene is TRBV7-9, the J gene TRBJ2-2, with no clear D. The CDR3 extends over 15 amino acids. V lost 2 bases and J lost 1, with 8 bases in between. CDR1 is SEHNR and CDR2 is FQNEAQ in the germline V gene (reference sequence). CDR3 in DNA: TGTGCCAGCAGCTTACAGCTTCGGAACACCGGGGAGCTGTTTTTT. Translated, it gives CASSLQLRNTGELFF.

The chain has TRBV11-2 and TRBJ2-7; D remains ambiguous. This CDR3 has 14 residues. Trimming cost V 0 bases and J 0 bases, with 6 bases left between them. CDR1 and CDR2 from the germline V gene are SGHAT and FQNNGV. The CDR3 loop reads CASSLESSSYEQYF. As DNA, the CDR3 is TGTGCCAGCAGCTTAGAGAGCAGCTCCTACGAGCAGTACTTC.

This clone was observed once. The chain joins TRBV7-2 to TRBJ1-5; D is unresolved. Germline CDR1 reads SGHTA; CDR2 reads FQGNSA. Trimming shortened V by 6 bases and J by 6 bases, and 15 bases separated the two germline ends. This CDR3 spans 14 amino acids. The CDR3 spells CASSPTLGGQPQHF. Here the CDR3 DNA reads TGTGCCAGCAGTCCGACACTTGGCGGTCAGCCCCAGCATTTT. Combining the CDR3 with reference TRBV7-2 and TRBJ1-5 gives the whole variable domain GAGVSQSPSNKVTEKGKDVELRCDPISGHTALYWYRQSLGQGLEFLIYFQGNSAPDKSGLPSDRFSAERTGGSVSTLTIQRTQQEDSAVYLCASSPTLGGQPQHFGDGTRLSIL.

J is TRBJ2-7 and V is TRBV2; D may be TRBD1 (6 bases). V shed 6 bases and J shed 6 bases, with 15 bases lying between them. The V gene's germline CDR1 is SNHLY and CDR2 FYNNEI. The CDR3 contains 13 residues. The CDR3 protein is CASRDTGTGEQYF. The CDR3 bases are TGTGCCAGCAGGGATACAGGGACCGGCGAGCAGTACTTC.

V and J are TRBV5-4 and TRBJ2-2; 7 bases align to TRBD2. This CDR3 has 16 amino acids. The germline V gene has CDR1 SGHNT and CDR2 YYREEE (reference sequence). The V gene end was trimmed by 0 bases and the J gene end by 1 base; junction bases not matched to a gene: 3. The CDR3 spells CASSLGASGNTGELFF. Here the CDR3 DNA reads TGTGCCAGCAGCTTGGGGGCTAGCGGGAACACCGGGGAGCTGTTTTTT. Full variable domain (outside the CDR3, taken from reference TRBV5-4 and TRBJ2-2): ETGVTQSPTHLIKTRGQQVTLRCSSQSGHNTVSWYQQALGQGPQFIFQYYREEENGRGNFPPRFSGLQFPNYSSELNVNALELDDSALYLCASSLGASGNTGELFFGEGSRLTVL.

V is TRBV4-3 and J is TRBJ2-3; D not resolved. Trimming cost V 1 base and J 2 bases, with 7 bases left between them. The CDR3 spans 14 residues. Germline V gene sequence: CDR1 LGHNA, CDR2 YSLEER. CDR3 sequence (DNA): TGCGCCAGCAGCCAAGCCGGAATCACAGATACGCAGTATTTT. This translates into CASSQAGITDTQYF.

With regard to this clone: The identical CDR3 is also encoded by other nucleotide sequences in the sample. J is TRBJ2-7 and V is TRBV5-1, with D possibly matching TRBD1 (5 bases). The V and J ends lost 0 bases and 3 bases respectively, with 7 bases between them. CDR1 SGHRS and CDR2 YFSETQ come from the germline V gene. The length of the CDR3 is 13 residues. The CDR3 sequence is CASSLDRSYEQYF. The CDR3 DNA is TGCGCCAGCAGCTTGGACAGGAGCTACGAGCAGTACTTC.

This chain uses TRBV25-1 with TRBJ2-3; 8 bases map to TRBD2. CDR1 is MGHDK and CDR2 is SYGVNS in the germline V gene. This CDR3 spans 15 amino acids. V shed 4 bases, J shed 2 bases, and the junction held 5 bases outside the gene matches. CDR3 nucleotides: TGTGCCAGCAGTGTTGGCGGGGGGACCACAGATACGCAGTATTTT. Its translation: CASSVGGGTTDTQYF.

This clone came up once. Other DNA variants within this sample encode the same CDR3. The J gene is TRBJ2-7, the V gene TRBV5-1; D is possibly TRBD1 or TRBD2 (5 bases each). Germline V gene lookup returns CDR1 SGHRS and CDR2 YFSETQ. V gave up 0 bases and J gave up 0 bases, with 10 bases separating them. The CDR3 length is 15 residues. CDR3 coding DNA: TGCGCCAGCAGCTTGGTCCCAGGGAGCTCCTACGAGCAGTACTTC. Protein sequence: CASSLVPGSSYEQYF.

Remarks on this clone: Relative to the germline gene, one junction end is altered; a read error may explain this. The CDR3 DNA follows: TGTGCCAGCAGCTCCTCCCACGAGCAGTACTTC. Translating gives CASSSSHEQYF. V usage is TRBV7-9 and J usage is TRBJ2-5; no clear D gene. Matching the DNA end better, TRBJ2-7 makes the J call doubtful. The germline gives CDR1 SEHNR, CDR2 FQNEAQ (reference sequence). The CDR3 is made up of 11 amino acids.

The rearrangement uses TRBV9 and TRBJ2-7; the D gene is possibly TRBD1 (5 bases). Per germline, CDR1 SGDLS and CDR2 YYNGEE. This CDR3 contains 20 residues. The V end lost 4 bases, the J end lost 3 bases, and 32 bases lay between the germline ends. CDR3 nucleotide sequence: TGTGCCAGCAGCCCAATCGGATGGGGCCCCGGTAAGGCGCGAGACTACGAGCAGTACTTC. This encodes CASSPIGWGPGKARDYEQYF.

This chain uses TRBV18 with TRBJ1-1, with unresolved D. Trimming removed 0 bases from V and 1 base from J, with 15 bases in between. From germline, CDR1 is KGHSH and CDR2 LQKENI. The CDR3 extends over 17 amino acids. CDR3 in DNA: TGTGCCAGCTCACCACCGTCGCGTTCTCTCGGGAACACTGAAGCTTTCTTT. Translated, it gives CASSPPSRSLGNTEAFF.

The chain recombines TRBV19 with TRBJ1-5; D is perhaps TRBD1 (6 bases). This CDR3 has 19 residues. The V and J ends lost 1 base and 2 bases respectively, with 21 bases between them. The V gene's germline CDR1 is LNHDA and CDR2 SQIVND (reference sequence). The CDR3 loop reads CASSIVRDNVVWGNQPQHF. CDR3 DNA: TGTGCCAGTAGTATAGTCCGGGACAATGTTGTATGGGGCAATCAGCCCCAGCATTTT.

This chain uses TRBV6-5 with TRBJ2-1; 9 nucleotides match TRBD1. Germline V gene sequence: CDR1 MNHEY, CDR2 SVGAGI. The CDR3 sequence is 16 residues long. Trimming took 1 base from V and 7 from J; bases not matched to a gene: 8. CDR3 in DNA: TGTGCCAGCAGTTACTGGGCCGGGACAGGGAAGAATGAGCAGTTCTTC. Protein: CASSYWAGTGKNEQFF.

The V and J genes are TRBV7-3 and TRBJ2-3; no definite D call. This CDR3 spans 12 amino acids. Deletions cut 2 bases from V and 3 bases from J, with 3 bases between. Germline loops: CDR1 SGHTA, CDR2 FQGTGA. Here the CDR3 DNA reads TGTGCCAGCAGCTTAGCGACAGATACGCAGTATTTT. Translation: CASSLATDTQYF.

This clone was counted once. The genes are TRBV7-2 and TRBJ1-1; the match to TRBD1 covers 7 bases. V trimming: 5 bases; J trimming: 6 bases; junction bases outside the gene matches: 9. Germline assignment: CDR1 SGHTA and CDR2 FQGNSA. There are 14 residues in the CDR3. CDR3 DNA: TGTGCCAGCAGCCGAGGGGGCGGTTTCTCTGAAGCTTTCTTT. Translated, it gives CASSRGGGFSEAFF. Using reference TRBV7-2 and TRBJ1-1 for the parts outside the CDR3, the full variable domain is GAGVSQSPSNKVTEKGKDVELRCDPISGHTALYWYRQSLGQGLEFLIYFQGNSAPDKSGLPSDRFSAERTGGSVSTLTIQRTQQEDSAVYLCASSRGGGFSEAFFGQGTRLTVV.

V is TRBV5-1 and J is TRBJ2-2, with D perhaps assigned TRBD1 or TRBD2 (6 bases each). This CDR3 contains 17 residues. V dropped 4 bases and J dropped 4 bases, with 20 bases sitting between them. Germline V CDR1 and CDR2: SGHRS, YFSETQ. The CDR3 loop is CASSQGPGKGGTGELFF. Written as DNA, the CDR3 is TGCGCCAGCAGCCAAGGTCCTGGAAAGGGGGGCACCGGGGAGCTGTTTTTT.

CDR3 amino acids: CASSRTTGRTLTEAFF. The DNA of the CDR3 is TGCGCCAGCAGCCGAACCACTGGACGGACATTAACTGAAGCTTTCTTT. The V and J genes are TRBV5-1 and TRBJ1-1; TRBD1 might be the D (5 bases). The CDR3 totals 16 residues. Germline CDR1 is SGHRS and CDR2 is YFSETQ. V was cut by 4 bases and J by 5 bases, with 21 bases left in between.

J is TRBJ2-7 and V is TRBV28, with D possibly TRBD1 on 6 matching bases. CDR3 length equals 18 residues. Trimming pared 4 bases from V and 4 bases from J, leaving 26 bases between. Germline values: CDR1 MDHEN, CDR2 SYDVKM. In DNA form, the CDR3 reads TGTGCCAGCAGTTCACGACCAATCCGCAGGGGCGTTCGTTACGAGCAGTACTTC. Translated, it gives CASSSRPIRRGVRYEQYF.

This rearrangement joins TRBV5-1 to TRBJ2-2; D may be TRBD2 (6 bases). CDR3 length: 16 residues. V shed 5 bases and J shed 3 bases, with 17 bases lying between them. Germline CDR1 reads SGHRS; CDR2 reads YFSETQ. CDR3 region: CASSLHPRRDTGELFF. The CDR3 DNA follows: TGCGCCAGCAGTCTTCATCCCCGGAGGGACACCGGGGAGCTGTTTTTT.

V and J are TRBV15 and TRBJ2-5; D gene unclear. Germline V gene sequence: CDR1 LNHNV, CDR2 YYDKDF (reference sequence). The CDR3 has 14 residues. The germline V and J ends were trimmed by 3 bases and 1 base, with 9 bases remaining between them. CDR3 loop: CATSSGRTQETQYF. CDR3 coding DNA: TGTGCCACCAGCAGCGGTAGGACCCAAGAGACCCAGTACTTC.

This clone was seen only a few times. The same CDR3 also results from other DNA sequences found in this sample. The J gene is TRBJ1-1, the V gene TRBV29-1; possible D gene TRBD1, 5 bases. This CDR3 has 13 amino acids. Germline loops: CDR1 SQVTM, CDR2 ANQGSEA. Deletions cut 5 bases from V and 1 base from J, with 11 bases between. The CDR3 DNA follows: TGCAGCGTTCGGCAGGGACGGAACACTGAAGCTTTCTTT. Translation: CSVRQGRNTEAFF.

This chain connects TRBV10-3 to TRBJ1-1, with a possible D match to TRBD1 (5 bases). CDR1 and CDR2 (germline): ENHRY, SYGVKD. The ends were cut back, 1 base at V and 0 bases at J, with 12 bases in the middle. The CDR3 totals 16 residues. CDR3 sequence: CAISELVGALNTEAFF. The CDR3 region has the DNA TGTGCCATCAGTGAGTTAGTAGGGGCGTTGAACACTGAAGCTTTCTTT.

The chain recombines TRBV9 with TRBJ1-2; D remains ambiguous. V lost 0 bases, J lost 8 bases, and 14 bases lay in between. This CDR3 contains 14 residues. Germline CDR1 SGDLS, CDR2 YYNGEE. CDR3 protein: CASSVGSAGGGYTF. The CDR3 DNA sequence: TGTGCCAGCAGCGTAGGATCTGCGGGTGGAGGCTACACCTTC.

V is TRBV9 and J is TRBJ2-1; the match to TRBD2 covers 11 bases. Trimming removed 4 bases from V and 8 bases from J; junction bases left unmatched: 11. The CDR3 runs 16 residues. Germline V gene lookup returns CDR1 SGDLS and CDR2 YYNGEE. CDR3 nucleotide sequence: TGTGCCAGCAGCCCAGGGACTAGCGGAGGGGCCCATGAGCAGTTCTTC. Amino acid sequence: CASSPGTSGGAHEQFF.

The CDR3: CASSVMVLPQDTQYF. The CDR3 bases are TGTGCCAGCAGCGTAATGGTATTGCCCCAAGATACGCAGTATTTT. The gene calls are TRBV9 and TRBJ2-3; the D is unclear. CDR3 length: 15 residues. Trimming removed 1 base at V and 5 bases at J, with 14 bases between. CDR1 and CDR2 (germline): SGDLS, YYNGEE.